This T cell receptor (beta chain) came from a study of blood T cell repertoires in COVID-19. Study in general: In each case, the material was cDNA or gDNA derived from T cells, B-cell-depleted T cells, or PBMCs.

The method was immunoSEQ multiplex PCR; TCRdb's version includes in-frame clones alone and lacks a portion of them. The table includes some 71,000 clones, almost 90% detected once. This TCR derives from a man aged 45 to 65 with acute or convalescent COVID-19. The sample consisted of peripheral blood.

The CDR3 reads CASSFTSGGAAIGYTF. CDR3 in DNA: TGCGCCAGCAGCTTCACATCGGGAGGGGCGGCCATTGGCTACACCTTC. J is TRBJ1-2 and V is TRBV5-1; TRBD1 is a possible D gene (5 bases). Trimming left V 2 bases short and J 7 bases short, with 21 bases between. Germline lookup yields CDR1 SGHRS and CDR2 YFSETQ. The CDR3 is 16 amino acids.